This T cell receptor beta chain emerged from a study of beta chain features in type 1 diabetes. As concerns this clone: Its antigen is unidentified.

Study-wide findings and caveats: Any HLA type influence on TCRB rearrangement was left unresolved here. Patients with type 1 diabetes carried fewer insertions and had more deletions at their VDJ junctions. TCRB CDR3s from Type 1 diabetes patients were moderately but significantly shorter in all four CD4+ subsets.

The ends were cut back, 0 bases at V and 0 bases at J, with 11 bases in the middle. CDR3 length: 16 amino acids. Germline CDR1 and CDR2: SGHRS and YFSETQ. TCRB transcripts that were expressed got sequenced, as all of the isolated RNA had been reverse transcribed. Sequenced naive, central memory and regulatory T cell samples produced an average of roughly 3.5 million reads. Some clones are missing from TCRdb's copy, which holds only in-frame ones; the method was immunoSEQ multiplex PCR. The sample holds a few hundred thousand clones, around 16% seen once. This TCR was recovered from a woman between 18 and 29 years old in good health. Sequencing input: naive CD4+ T cells from blood. The genes are TRBV5-1 and TRBJ2-3, with no clear D. Written as DNA, the CDR3 is TGCGCCAGCAGCTTGGATGCAGGATCTAGCACAGATACGCAGTATTTT. Protein product: CASSLDAGSSTDTQYF.